The source of this T cell receptor beta chain is a study of blood T cell repertoires in COVID-19. Looking at the study overall: Material from acute and convalescent COVID-19 was sourced from the United States, Italy and Spain. Nucleic acid was either cDNA or gDNA, and it came from T cells, B-cell-depleted T cells, or PBMCs.

The CDR3 contains 14 residues. Deletions cut 0 bases from V and 2 bases from J, with 8 bases between. CDR1 and CDR2 from the germline V gene are SGHRS and YFSETQ. As originally analysed: By means of reference gene primer amplification, nucleated cell counts were estimated. Only in-frame clones appear in the TCRdb table, and some are missing; sequencing was by immunoSEQ multiplex PCR. Clonal size and the V and J genes are those of that table, whereas D and trimming came from the DNA. This repertoire shows 200,000 to 300,000 clones, about 80% found once; its top ten account for roughly 9.6%. The table lists this clone with a few counts.

The chain is built from TRBV5-1 and TRBJ2-5; D gene unclear. The TCR sequence derives from a woman aged 80 or over with acute or convalescent COVID-19. The specimen was peripheral blood. The chain's CDR3 is CASSLVSSQETQYF. The CDR3 nucleotides are TGCGCCAGCAGCTTGGTTAGCTCACAAGAGACCCAGTACTTC. The full variable domain, with the rest looked up from reference TRBV5-1 and TRBJ2-5, is KAGVTQTPRYLIKTRGQQVTLSCSPISGHRSVSWYQQTPGQGLQFLFEYFSETQRNKGNFPGRFSGRQFSNSRSEMNVSTLELGDSALYLCASSLVSSQETQYFGPGTRLLVL.